This TCR beta chain was recovered during a study of graft-versus-host responses after intestinal transplantation. Study information: Tacrolimus and steroids were given for around 3 years to all recipients after anti-thymocyte globulin induction. General study findings and limits: Those patients showing graft-donor T cell macrochimerism displayed high graft-versus-host to host-versus-graft clonal ratios in allografts.

This CDR3 has 17 residues. Trimming shortened V by 1 base and J by 0 bases, and 12 bases separated the two germline ends. Germline-derived CDR1 and CDR2 are LNHNV and YYDKDF (reference sequence). The data were produced by immunoSEQ multiplex PCR, yet TCRdb's version contains in-frame clones alone and is incomplete. This sample has under 20,000 clones, with over 75% found just once. This clone occurred once. Antigen: not known. The sample here was PBMCs, taken 350 to 400 days after transplant. This clonotype was obtained from a human patient who received an intestinal transplant, so some T cells may come from the graft donor. The rearrangement links TRBV15 to TRBJ1-4; D is unclear. Here the CDR3 DNA reads TGTGCCACCAGCAGAGGCCCATCCCTGGCAACTAATGAAAAACTGTTTTTT. It codes for CATSRGPSLATNEKLFF. The full variable domain, its missing parts supplied by reference TRBV15 and TRBJ1-4, is DAMVIQNPRYQVTQFGKPVTLSCSQTLNHNVMYWYQQKSSQAPKLLFHYYDKDFNNEADTPDNFQSRRPNTSFCFLDIRSPGLGDTAMYLCATSRGPSLATNEKLFFGSGTQLSVL.